The entry below describes one T cell receptor (beta chain). Looked up from germline, CDR1 is SGHAT and CDR2 is FQDESV (reference sequence). The CDR3 contains 15 residues. V was cut by 0 bases and J by 3 bases, with 12 bases left in between. The data were obtained in a study of T-cell reconstitution after alpha-beta-depleted transplantation in children. This sample's TCRbeta library carried unique molecular identifier barcodes. MiXCR, run by TCRdb on the PCR reads, gives a single entry per CDR3 protein. Of about a million distinct CDR3 sequences listed, about 26% are singletons. This chain uses TRBV11-1 with TRBJ2-7; D might be TRBD1 (6 bases). Sequencing used PBMCs, mostly from graft donor cells, obtained 360 days after TCRalphabeta/CD19-depleted stem cell transplant. The receptor's source is a boy under two years old who had a stem cell transplant for SCID, so the T cells may come from the graft donor. CDR3 region: CASSLAQQGLYEQYF. As DNA, the CDR3 is TGTGCCAGCAGCTTAGCGCAACAGGGCCTCTACGAGCAGTACTTC.